These 27 T cell receptor beta chains share one sample of origin, sequenced in a study of T cell responses to AZD1222 COVID-19 vaccine. Profiling relied on immunoSEQ multiplex PCR, and the TCRdb table lists in-frame clones only, not all of them. Of some 97,000 clones listed, approximately 87% are singletons. Sequencing was performed on peripheral blood, taken on day 0 of AZD1222 vaccination. The source of these receptors is an adult in good health.

This chain joins TRBV7-9 and TRBJ2-2; perhaps TRBD2 as D (6 bases). Germline V gene data show CDR1 as SEHNR and CDR2 as FQNEAQ (reference sequence). The V end was cut by 10 bases, the J end by 3 bases, with 18 bases between. This CDR3 comprises 15 residues. CDR3 loop: CATTGGSRDTGELFF. The CDR3 bases are TGTGCCACCACTGGGGGGAGTCGGGACACCGGGGAGCTGTTTTTT.

V gene TRBV9 combines with J gene TRBJ2-5; no clear D gene. The CDR3 is made up of 13 amino acids. Trimming pared 0 bases from V and 5 bases from J, leaving 8 bases between. Per germline, CDR1 SGDLS and CDR2 YYNGEE. DNA of the CDR3: TGTGCCAGCAGCGTAGCCAGCTGGGAGACCCAGTACTTC. It is translated as CASSVASWETQYF.

The rearrangement uses TRBV21-1 and TRBJ2-7; the table gives TRBD1 as D, unverified against the DNA. TRBV21-1 is tagged as a pseudogene. This CDR3 has 14 amino acids. CDR3 bases: TGTGCCAGCAGCAACCGGGACAGGGTAGCCGAGCAGTACTTC. This gives the protein CASSNRDRVAEQYF.

This chain connects TRBV2 to TRBJ2-5; maybe TRBD1 (6 bases). Germline V gene data show CDR1 as SNHLY and CDR2 as FYNNEI. This CDR3 is built from 13 residues. V dropped 6 bases and J dropped 3 bases, with 11 bases sitting between them. Written as DNA, the CDR3 is TGTGCCAGCAGACGGGACACAGAAGAGACCCAGTACTTC. As protein: CASRRDTEETQYF.

The J gene is TRBJ2-3, the V gene TRBV7-2; TRBD2 matches at 10 bases. Trimming removed 1 base from V and 6 bases from J; junction bases left unmatched: 7. The CDR3 is made up of 16 amino acids. Germline CDR1 is SGHTA and CDR2 is FQGNSA. The DNA of the CDR3 is TGTGCCAGCAGCTTAGGGGTAGCGGGAGGATCGGATACGCAGTATTTT. Amino acid sequence: CASSLGVAGGSDTQYF.

Only one count was recorded for this clone. J is TRBJ1-1 and V is TRBV4-2; 11 nucleotides match TRBD1. The CDR3 sequence is 18 residues long. V lost 3 bases and J lost 0; bases outside the gene matches: 9. Per germline, CDR1 LGHNA and CDR2 YNFKEQ. The CDR3 nucleotides read TGTGCCAGCAGCCACGGGACAGGGGGAGGGGGAATGAACACTGAAGCTTTCTTT. Its translation: CASSHGTGGGGMNTEAFF.

The chain combines TRBV7-2 with TRBJ2-1; a weak D match, TRBD2 (6 bases). The length of the CDR3 is 15 residues. Germline CDR1 is SGHTA and CDR2 is FQGNSA. V was clipped by 1 base and J by 8 bases, with 15 bases between them. For the CDR3, the DNA is TGTGCCAGCAGCTTAGTAGGGTCTAGCGTATATGAGCAGTTCTTC. Translation gives CASSLVGSSVYEQFF.

V usage is TRBV2 and J usage is TRBJ2-5; a weak D match, TRBD2 (5 bases). This CDR3 has 12 residues. Looked up from germline, CDR1 is SNHLY and CDR2 is FYNNEI. Between the trimmed V and J ends, which lost 8 bases and 5 bases, there was a span of 12 bases. As DNA, the CDR3 is TGTGCCAGCGTTAGCCGGGGTGAGACCCAGTACTTC. Amino acids: CASVSRGETQYF.

DNA for the CDR3: TGTGCCAGCAGTTACTCGCCGTTAATTTATACGCAGTATTTT. Translation gives CASSYSPLIYTQYF. The rearrangement uses TRBV6-5 and TRBJ2-3, with D unclear. The V end was cut by 0 bases, the J end by 7 bases, with 11 bases between. The CDR3 has 14 residues. Germline assignment: CDR1 MNHEY and CDR2 SVGAGI.

The chain has TRBV6-5 and TRBJ1-2; a possible D gene is TRBD1 (5 bases). Germline lookup yields CDR1 MNHEY and CDR2 SVGAGI. This CDR3 has 14 amino acids. The germline V and J ends were trimmed by 6 bases and 5 bases, with 16 bases remaining between them. In nucleotides, the CDR3 is TGTGCCAGCAGGCAAGGGGCGTGGGCTTATGGCTACACCTTC. Translated: CASRQGAWAYGYTF.

This clone was observed a single time. The CDR3 DNA reads TGTGCCAGCAGTGAGCAGGGTAACAACGAGCAGTACTTC. Residues: CASSEQGNNEQYF. The chain carries TRBV6-1 and TRBJ2-7; D possibly corresponds to TRBD1 (5 bases). The CDR3 has 13 amino acids. Germline values: CDR1 MNHNS, CDR2 SASEGT. V was trimmed by 3 bases and J by 5 bases, leaving 11 bases between them.

This clone came up a few times. V is TRBV30 and J is TRBJ1-1, with a tentative D call TRBD1 (5 bases). The CDR3 has 12 amino acids. The V end lost 4 bases, the J end lost 12 bases, and 18 bases lay between the germline ends. Per germline, CDR1 GTSNPN and CDR2 SVGIG (reference sequence). The CDR3 protein is CAWISKGRETFF. Written as DNA, the CDR3 is TGTGCCTGGATTTCCAAGGGGCGCGAGACTTTCTTT.

This chain joins TRBV16 and TRBJ2-3; D is undetermined. Germline V lookup: CDR1 KGHSY, CDR2 FQNENV. V was shortened by 1 base and J by 1 base, with 12 bases between the two germline ends. The length of the CDR3 is 16 residues. CDR3 protein: CASSQLSYRGTDTQYF. CDR3 nucleotides: TGTGCCAGCAGCCAATTGAGTTACCGGGGCACAGATACGCAGTATTTT.

The chain recombines TRBV5-1 with TRBJ2-7; unclear D gene. The ends were cut back, 4 bases at V and 6 bases at J, with 20 bases in the middle. The germline gives CDR1 SGHRS, CDR2 YFSETQ. This CDR3 has 15 amino acids. The CDR3 DNA reads as TGCGCCAGCAGCGCCCTCGAAGGCCGGTCATCCGAGCAGTACTTC. As protein: CASSALEGRSSEQYF.

Concerning this clone: Within the sample, other DNA sequences also encode this same CDR3. This rearrangement joins TRBV29-1 to TRBJ1-5; weak D call: TRBD1 (5 bases). The CDR3 has 12 amino acids. Trimming pared 6 bases from V and 2 bases from J, leaving 8 bases between. Per germline, CDR1 SQVTM and CDR2 ANQGSEA. This CDR3 is CSVQGGNQPQHF. CDR3 coding DNA: TGCAGCGTCCAGGGAGGCAATCAGCCCCAGCATTTT. Together with reference TRBV29-1 and TRBJ1-5, the CDR3 gives the full variable domain: SAVISQKPSRDICQRGTSLTIQCQVDSQVTMMFWYRQQPGQSLTLIATANQGSEATYESGFVIDKFPISRPNLTFSTLTVSNMSPEDSSIYLCSVQGGNQPQHFGDGTRLSIL.

J is TRBJ1-1 and V is TRBV7-2; 7 bases line up with TRBD1. V trimming: 4 bases; J trimming: 4 bases; junction bases outside the gene matches: 12. The CDR3 has 16 residues. CDR1 and CDR2 from the germline V gene are SGHTA and FQGNSA. The CDR3 loop is CASSSKGRGSSTEAFF. The CDR3 nucleotides read TGTGCCAGCAGCTCGAAGGGCAGGGGGTCTAGCACTGAAGCTTTCTTT.

This clone was picked up one time. The chain is built from TRBV5-1 and TRBJ1-2; TRBD1 is a possible D gene (5 bases). Germline loops: CDR1 SGHRS, CDR2 YFSETQ. V lost 2 bases, J lost 4 bases, and 33 bases lay in between. This CDR3 spans 21 amino acids. Here the CDR3 reads CASSLGQLGLATGRAAYGYTF. The CDR3, as DNA: TGCGCCAGCAGCTTAGGACAACTGGGATTAGCCACGGGGAGGGCAGCCTATGGCTACACCTTC.

This chain links TRBV3-1 (or the pseudogene TRBV3-2) with TRBJ1-1, with 8 bases that match TRBD1. Trimming at V came to 6 bases and at J to 11 bases, leaving 5 bases not matched to a gene. Germline values: CDR1 LGHDT, CDR2 YNNKEL (reference sequence). The length of the CDR3 is 11 residues. CDR3 coding DNA: TGTGCCAGCAGGTTGGGACAGGACGCTTTCTTT. Its translation is CASRLGQDAFF.

This clone appeared once. The chain couples TRBV4-1 to TRBJ1-5; D is undetermined. Trimming removed 1 base from V and 0 bases from J, with 7 bases in between. The CDR3 extends over 15 amino acids. Germline loops: CDR1 MGHRA, CDR2 YSYEKL. CDR3 nucleotides: TGCGCCAGCAGCCAAGGGTTCAGTAGCAATCAGCCCCAGCATTTT. Translating it yields CASSQGFSSNQPQHF.

The rearrangement links TRBV20-1 to TRBJ1-2; the D gene is possibly TRBD1 (6 bases). The CDR3 sequence is 13 residues long. V was cut by 3 bases and J by 4 bases, with 12 bases left in between. In germline, CDR1 is DFQATT, CDR2 SNEGSKA (reference sequence). The CDR3 bases are TGCAGTGCTAGTTGGGGGCCCCCCTATGGCTACACCTTC. Protein sequence: CSASWGPPYGYTF.

The chain joins TRBV9 to TRBJ2-5, with 7 bases lining up with TRBD1. V shed 0 bases, J shed 7 bases, and the junction held 9 bases outside the gene matches. Germline V lookup: CDR1 SGDLS, CDR2 YYNGEE. The length of the CDR3 is 15 residues. Written as DNA, the CDR3 is TGTGCCAGCAGCGTAGTCGGGACAGCCGAGGGGACCCAGTACTTC. As protein: CASSVVGTAEGTQYF. Supplemented by reference TRBV9 and TRBJ2-5, the full variable domain reads DSGVTQTPKHLITATGQRVTLRCSPRSGDLSVYWYQQSLDQGLQFLIQYYNGEERAKGNILERFSAQQFPDLHSELNLSSLELGDSALYFCASSVVGTAEGTQYFGPGTRLLVL.

The rearrangement joins TRBV15 to TRBJ1-1, with D uncertain. Trimming pared 1 base from V and 0 bases from J, leaving 9 bases between. The CDR3 loop spans 15 amino acids. Germline lookup yields CDR1 LNHNV and CDR2 YYDKDF (reference sequence). DNA for the CDR3: TGTGCCACCAGCAGAGGGCGGCAGTTGAACACTGAAGCTTTCTTT. This sequence encodes CATSRGRQLNTEAFF.

This rearrangement joins TRBV5-1 to TRBJ1-4; D gene unclear. With 2 bases removed from V and 0 bases from J, the gap between germline ends came to 5 bases. The germline V gene encodes CDR1 SGHRS and CDR2 YFSETQ. This CDR3 has 14 residues. The CDR3 sequence: CASSLLSTNEKLFF. The CDR3 nucleotides read TGCGCCAGCAGCTTACTTTCAACTAATGAAAAACTGTTTTTT.

The chain has TRBV23-1 and TRBJ1-6; the D is unclear. TRBV23-1 is an open reading frame whose function is uncertain. V lost 9 bases and J lost 7, with 10 bases in between. This CDR3 has 12 residues. The CDR3 loop reads CARAPGNSPLHF. CDR3 DNA sequence: TGCGCCAGGGCGCCGGGGAATTCACCCCTCCACTTT.

The chain uses TRBV5-8 and TRBJ1-3, with 10 bases aligning to TRBD1. V lost 4 bases and J lost 1; bases outside the gene matches: 14. Germline loops: CDR1 SGHTS, CDR2 YDEGEE. The length of the CDR3 is 19 residues. The CDR3 bases are TGTGCCAGCAGCCGACGGGACAGGGGTTTTCAGTGGTCTGGAAACACCATATATTTT. Residues: CASSRRDRGFQWSGNTIYF.

In DNA form, the CDR3 reads TGTGCCAGCAGCCAAGATTCCGATAATTCACCCCTCCACTTT. As protein: CASSQDSDNSPLHF. This sequence joins TRBV3-1 (or the pseudogene TRBV3-2) and TRBJ1-6, with D uncertain. The V end lost 0 bases, the J end lost 5 bases, and 5 bases lay between the germline ends. The CDR3 runs to 14 residues. Germline CDR1 is LGHDT and CDR2 is YNNKEL (reference sequence).

The J gene is TRBJ2-5, the V gene TRBV5-1; TRBD2 matches at 9 bases. The CDR3 totals 14 residues. Germline assignment: CDR1 SGHRS and CDR2 YFSETQ. J gave up 4 bases and V 4 bases, and 5 bases lay outside the gene matches. The CDR3 sequence: CASSDQAGGETQYF. The CDR3 coding sequence is TGCGCCAGCAGCGATCAAGCGGGAGGAGAGACCCAGTACTTC.